A selection of T cell receptor beta chains follows, all from one sample in a study of regulatory and conventional T cells in RAG deficiency. The repertoire was sequenced with immunoSEQ multiplex PCR; TCRdb's copy has only in-frame clones and lacks some. The sample has roughly 28,000 clones, about 95% seen once. The same data also contributed to another study, on regulatory T cells.

What was sequenced was CD25- CD4+ T cells sorted from blood. These receptors were obtained from a human donor in good health. Both conserved end residues are part of each CDR3. D genes are given only for firm matches. Rows may omit the clone size; those that give it use once, few, many or a size class.

>TRBJ2-3|TRBD1|NA|TRBV27
TGTGCCAGCAGGGCCGACAGGGGACCCACAAATACGCAGTATTTT
CASRADRGPTNTQYF
>TRBJ1-6|TRBD1|NA|TRBV5-1
TGCGCCAGCAGCCCACGACAGGGTGGTTCACCCCTCCACTTT
CASSPRQGGSPLHF
>TRBJ1-1|TRBD1|few|TRBV19
TGTGCCAGTAGTGTTGGACAGGGAAGATCTGAAGCTTTCTTT
CASSVGQGRSEAFF
>TRBJ1-2|TRBD1|NA|TRBV27
TGTGCCAGCAGTTTATCCCAGGGGGAAGGCTATGGCTACACCTTC
CASSLSQGEGYGYTF
>TRBJ1-1|TRBD1|NA|TRBV5-8
TGTGCCAGCAGCCAGATACAGGGGGGGAACACTGAAGCTTTCTTT
CASSQIQGGNTEAFF
>TRBJ2-1|NA|NA|TRBV4-1
TGCGCCAGCAGCCAAGATCGGGAAGGCTTTTTGTTACCGGAGCAGTTCTTC
CASSQDREGFLLPEQFF
>TRBJ1-4|TRBD1|NA|TRBV7-9
TGTGCCAGCACCCCCGGGACAGCAAATGAAAAACTGTTTTTT
CASTPGTANEKLFF
>TRBJ1-5|NA|NA|TRBV5-6
TGTGCCAGCAGCTCGGGGGTTGATCAGCCCCAGCATTTT
CASSSGVDQPQHF
>TRBJ2-2|NA|NA|TRBV27
TGTGCCAGCGCGGGGTTGAACACCGGGGAGCTGTTTTTT
CASAGLNTGELFF
>TRBJ1-6|NA|NA|TRBV29-1
TGCAGCGTTGGTTCGGGTTTTACTTCACCCCTCCACTTT
CSVGSGFTSPLHF
>TRBJ1-2|TRBD1|NA|TRBV18
TGTGCCAGCTCACCGCAGGGGGTGGGCTATGGCTACACCTTC
CASSPQGVGYGYTF
>TRBJ1-2|TRBD1|NA|TRBV5-5
TGTGCCAGCAGTTTGAGTGGCCGGACAGGGCCCAACTATGGCTACACCTTC
CASSLSGRTGPNYGYTF
>TRBJ1-4|NA|once|TRBV6-5
TGTGCCAGCAGCTCGCCGACAGGCGAGATAGGAAAACTGTTTTTT
CASSSPTGEIGKLFF
>TRBJ1-2|NA|NA|TRBV5-1
TGCGCCAGCACCTCGTCCTGGGGGAGGGATGGCTACACCTTC
CASTSSWGRDGYTF
>TRBJ2-2|NA|NA|TRBV6-6
TGTGCCAGCAGACCCGGACAACCTGAGCTGTTTTTT
CASRPGQPELFF
>TRBJ2-2|NA|NA|TRBV5-1
TGCGCCAGCAGCTTGGTGGGGCCGAACACCGGGGAGCTGTTTTTT
CASSLVGPNTGELFF
>TRBJ2-2|TRBD1|NA|TRBV6-1
TGTGCCAGCAGTGCCCACCGGGACAGGCTCACCGGGGAGCTGTTTTTT
CASSAHRDRLTGELFF